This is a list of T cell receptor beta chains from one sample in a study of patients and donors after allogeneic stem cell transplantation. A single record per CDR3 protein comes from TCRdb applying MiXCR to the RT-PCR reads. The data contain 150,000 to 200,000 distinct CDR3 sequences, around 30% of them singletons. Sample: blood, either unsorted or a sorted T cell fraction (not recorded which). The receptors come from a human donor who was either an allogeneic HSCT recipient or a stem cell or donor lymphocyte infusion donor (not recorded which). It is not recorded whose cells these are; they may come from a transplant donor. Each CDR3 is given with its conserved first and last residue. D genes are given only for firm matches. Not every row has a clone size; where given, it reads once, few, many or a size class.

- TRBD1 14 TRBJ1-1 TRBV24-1 TGTGCCACCAGCACGGGACAGCGGAACACTGAAGCTTTCTTT CATSTGQRNTEAFF
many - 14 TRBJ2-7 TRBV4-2 TGTGCCAGCAGCCCCCTGACATCTTGGGGGGAGCAGTACTTC CASSPLTSWGEQYF
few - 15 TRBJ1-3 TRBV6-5 TGTGCCAGCAGTTACTCGGGCAGCTCTGGAAACACCATATATTTT CASSYSGSSGNTIYF
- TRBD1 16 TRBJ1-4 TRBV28 TGTGCCAGCAGACCCGGGACAGGGGGTGCGGGAGAAAAACTGTTTTTT CASRPGTGGAGEKLFF
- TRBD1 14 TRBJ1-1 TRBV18 TGTGCCAGCTCCCTCCAGACAGGGGGTGCGGGAGCTTTCTTT CASSLQTGGAGAFF
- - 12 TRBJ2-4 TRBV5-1 TGCGCCAGCAGCTTGGCCGGAAACATTCAGTACTTC CASSLAGNIQYF
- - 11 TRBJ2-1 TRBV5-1 TGCGCCAGCACCGCGGGAAATGAGCAGTTCTTC CASTAGNEQFF
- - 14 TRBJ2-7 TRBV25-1 TGTGCCAGCAGTGAACTGGGATCCTCCTACGAGCAGTACTTC CASSELGSSYEQYF
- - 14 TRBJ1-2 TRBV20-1 TGCAGTGCTAGGACAGGTCCTACAAACTATGGCTACACCTTC CSARTGPTNYGYTF
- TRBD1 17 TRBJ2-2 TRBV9 TGTGCCAGCAGCCCCAAGGCCGGGACAGCGGTCACCGGGGAGCTGTTTTTT CASSPKAGTAVTGELFF
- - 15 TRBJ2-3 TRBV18 TGTGCCAGCTCACCCCAGGACTCGGTCACAGATACGCAGTATTTT CASSPQDSVTDTQYF
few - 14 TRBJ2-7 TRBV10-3 TGTGCCATCTGGCGCGGACTGATCGCCTACGAGCAGTACTTC CAIWRGLIAYEQYF
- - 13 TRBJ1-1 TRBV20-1 TGCAGTGCTAGGAGGCAGAGGGGAACTGAAGCTTTCTTT CSARRQRGTEAFF
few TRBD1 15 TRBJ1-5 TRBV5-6 TGTGCCAGCAGCGTCAGGGGGCCCCTAAATCAGCCCCAGCATTTT CASSVRGPLNQPQHF
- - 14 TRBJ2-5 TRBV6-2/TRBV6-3 TGTGCCAGCAGCCTACTGTTTCATCAAGAGACCCAGTACTTC CASSLLFHQETQYF
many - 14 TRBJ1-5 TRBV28 TGTGCCAGCAGTTTATCGACCAGGGTTCAGCCCCAGCATTTT CASSLSTRVQPQHF
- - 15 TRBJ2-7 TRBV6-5 TGTGCCAGCAGTCAACGAGGCCCAGCGGCCTACGAGCAGTACTTC CASSQRGPAAYEQYF
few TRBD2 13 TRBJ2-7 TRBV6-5 TGTGCCAGCAGTTACTGGGGGGGGTACGAGCAGTACTTC CASSYWGGYEQYF
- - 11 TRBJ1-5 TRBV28 TGTGCCAGCAGTCTAACTCAGCCCCAGCATTTT CASSLTQPQHF
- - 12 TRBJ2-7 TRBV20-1 TGCAGTGCTAGAGGCTGGGACTACGAGCAGTACTTC CSARGWDYEQYF
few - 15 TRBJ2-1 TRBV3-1 TGTGCCAGCAGCCAAGGATTAAGGCCCCCGAATGAGCAGTTCTTC CASSQGLRPPNEQFF
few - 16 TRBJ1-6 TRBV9 TGTGCCAGCAGCGTAGAGTTAACAGTTAATAATTCACCCCTCCACTTT CASSVELTVNNSPLHF